The present entry profiles one TCR beta chain with its context. The entry originates in a study of blood T cell repertoires in COVID-19. This CDR3 region has 12 residues. Trimming left V 5 bases short and J 4 bases short, with 9 bases between. The germline gives CDR1 MDHEN, CDR2 SYDVKM. Clones were read by immunoSEQ multiplex PCR, and TCRdb kept only the in-frame ones, dropping some. In the table there are 15,000 or so clones, 65% to 90% of which are singletons. The sequence was obtained from a man aged 80 or over with active COVID-19. Sequences were obtained from peripheral blood. The chain has TRBV28 and TRBJ2-7, with no clear D. Here the CDR3 reads CASSPLRYEQYF. In DNA, the CDR3 is TGTGCCAGCAGTCCGTTACGGTACGAGCAGTACTTC.